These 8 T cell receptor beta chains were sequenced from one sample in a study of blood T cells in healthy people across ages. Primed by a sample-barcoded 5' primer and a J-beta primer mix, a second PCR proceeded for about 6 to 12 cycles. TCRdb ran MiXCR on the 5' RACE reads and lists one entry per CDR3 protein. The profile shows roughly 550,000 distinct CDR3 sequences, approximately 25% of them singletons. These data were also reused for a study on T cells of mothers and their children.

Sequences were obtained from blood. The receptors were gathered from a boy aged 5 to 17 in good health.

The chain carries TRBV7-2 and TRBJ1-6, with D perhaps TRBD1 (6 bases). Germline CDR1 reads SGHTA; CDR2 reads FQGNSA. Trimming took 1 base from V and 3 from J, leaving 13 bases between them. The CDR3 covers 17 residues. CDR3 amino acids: CASSLETRGSYNSPLHF. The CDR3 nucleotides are TGTGCCAGCAGCTTAGAAACCAGGGGCAGCTATAATTCACCCCTCCACTTT.

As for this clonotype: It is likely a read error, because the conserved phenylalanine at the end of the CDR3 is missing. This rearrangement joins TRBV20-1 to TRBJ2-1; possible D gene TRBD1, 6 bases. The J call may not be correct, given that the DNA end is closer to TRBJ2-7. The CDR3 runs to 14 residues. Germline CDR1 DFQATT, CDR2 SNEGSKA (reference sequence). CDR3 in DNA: TGCAGTGCTCCTCCAGGGGCTTCCGGGTACGAGCAGTACCTC. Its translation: CSAPPGASGYEQYL.

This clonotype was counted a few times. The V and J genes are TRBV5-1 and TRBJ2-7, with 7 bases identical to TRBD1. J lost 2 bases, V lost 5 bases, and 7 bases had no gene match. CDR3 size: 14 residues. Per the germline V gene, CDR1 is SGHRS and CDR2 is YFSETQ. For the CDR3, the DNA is TGCGCCAGCAGTACCGGACAGGAGCCCTACGAGCAGTACTTC. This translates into CASSTGQEPYEQYF.

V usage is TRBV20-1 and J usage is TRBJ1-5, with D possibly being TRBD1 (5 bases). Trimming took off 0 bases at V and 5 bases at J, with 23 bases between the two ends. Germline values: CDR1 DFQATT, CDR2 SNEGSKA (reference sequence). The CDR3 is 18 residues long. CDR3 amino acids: CSARDQGGEEIVDQPQHF. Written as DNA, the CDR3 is TGCAGTGCTAGAGACCAGGGAGGGGAAGAGATAGTTGATCAGCCCCAGCATTTT.

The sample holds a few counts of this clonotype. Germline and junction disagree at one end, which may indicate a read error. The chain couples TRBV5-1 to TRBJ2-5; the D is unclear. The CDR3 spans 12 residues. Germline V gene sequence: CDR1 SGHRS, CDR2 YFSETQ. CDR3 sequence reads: CAGSPSQETQYF. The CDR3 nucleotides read TGCGCCGGCAGCCCCAGCCAAGAGACCCAGTACTTC.

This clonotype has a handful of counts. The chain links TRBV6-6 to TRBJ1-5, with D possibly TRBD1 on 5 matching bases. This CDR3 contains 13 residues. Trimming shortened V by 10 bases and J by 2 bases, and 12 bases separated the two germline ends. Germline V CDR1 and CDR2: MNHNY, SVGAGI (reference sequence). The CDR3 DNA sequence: TGTGCCACCGCGGTAGGGGGCAATCAGCCCCAGCATTTT. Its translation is CATAVGGNQPQHF.

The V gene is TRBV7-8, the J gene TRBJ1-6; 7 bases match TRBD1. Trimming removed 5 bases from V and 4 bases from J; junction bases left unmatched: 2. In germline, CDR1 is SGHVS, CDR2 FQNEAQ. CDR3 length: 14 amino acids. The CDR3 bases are TGTGCCAGCAGCCAGGGGGGTTATAATTCACCCCTCCACTTT. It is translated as CASSQGGYNSPLHF.

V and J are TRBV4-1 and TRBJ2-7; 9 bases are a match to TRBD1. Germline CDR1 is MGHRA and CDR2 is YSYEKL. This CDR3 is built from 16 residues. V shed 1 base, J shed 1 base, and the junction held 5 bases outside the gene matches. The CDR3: CASSQGPQGASYEQYF. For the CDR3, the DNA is TGCGCCAGCAGCCAAGGCCCACAGGGGGCTTCCTACGAGCAGTACTTC.